The next 21 T cell receptor beta chains were all read from a single sample in a study of T cell clonality in common variable immunodeficiency. Broader study findings: Reportedly, TCR beta sequences from common variable immunodeficiency showed fewer deletions and N-nucleotide insertions.

Profiled with immunoSEQ multiplex PCR; TCRdb holds only in-frame clones, not every one. The table lists some 25,000 clones, no singletons, with approximately 22% in the top ten. These TCRs are of unknown antigen specificity. Sample: peripheral blood mononuclear cells. Receptor source: a human donor with common variable immunodeficiency.

This clone was found many times. The covered CDR3 bases are TGTGCCAGCAGTCAGTTAGCGGTGAGCACAGATACG. As protein: CASSQLAVSTDT. The whole CDR3 protein reads CASSQLAVSTDTQYF. This chain uses TRBV7-2 with TRBJ2-3; tentatively, D is TRBD2 (6 bases). The CDR3 extends 3 residues past the end of the read, so its final part is completed from the germline J gene. V lost 6 bases and J lost 0, with 13 bases in between. The CDR3 runs to 15 residues. CDR1 and CDR2 from the germline V gene are SGHTA and FQGNSA.

This clone was seen only a few times. The read falls 3 residues short of the CDR3 end, and the missing part is taken from the germline J gene. V and J are TRBV13 and TRBJ2-7, with 7 nucleotides matching TRBD2. CDR3 length equals 13 residues. J gave up 3 bases and V 5 bases, and 4 bases lay outside the gene matches. The germline CDR1 and CDR2 sequences are PRHDT and FYEKMQ (reference sequence). The CDR3 here is CASSKRGVYEQYF. The sequenced CDR3 bases are TGTGCCAGCAGCAAACGGGGGGTCTACGAG.

This clone was detected ten times or more. CDR3 sequence: CASSPSFTDTQYF. CDR3 bases read: TGCGCCAGCAGCCCCTCTTTCACAGATACG. J is TRBJ2-3 and V is TRBV5-1; no firm D call. The CDR3 extends 3 residues past the end of the read, so its final part is completed from the germline J gene. Germline values: CDR1 SGHRS, CDR2 YFSETQ. The CDR3 loop spans 13 amino acids. Trimming took 4 bases from V and 2 from J, leaving 8 bases between them.

As for this clone: From the germline J gene comes the end of the CDR3, since the read stops 3 residues before it. The rearrangement links TRBV19 to TRBJ2-6, with 7 nucleotides matching TRBD1. J lost 2 bases, V lost 4 bases, and 5 bases had no gene match. Germline CDR1 is LNHDA and CDR2 is SQIVND (reference sequence). The CDR3 totals 16 residues. The covered CDR3 bases are TGTGCCAGTAGTAGCAAAACAGGGGCTGGGGCCAACGTC. It codes for CASSSKTGAGANV. From start to end, the CDR3 is CASSSKTGAGANVLTF.

Of note for this clone: The sequenced fragment ends 3 residues before the CDR3 boundary, so the rest is inferred from the germline J gene. This chain links TRBV7-3 with TRBJ2-7; 8 nucleotides line up with TRBD1. With V trimmed by 5 bases and J by 4 bases, 7 bases remained unmatched. The CDR3 has 14 amino acids. Germline V gene lookup returns CDR1 SGHTA and CDR2 FQGTGA. Incomplete CDR3 DNA: TGTGCCAGCAGCCTAGACAGGGGACCGTACGAG. Residues: CASSLDRGPYE. The CDR3 as a whole reads CASSLDRGPYEQYF.

This clone was observed many times. The read halts 3 residues ahead of the CDR3 end, with the missing end drawn from the germline J gene. J is TRBJ2-3 and V is TRBV20-1, with D hard to call. This CDR3 is 15 amino acids long. Germline V CDR1 and CDR2: DFQATT, SNEGSKA (reference sequence). With 3 bases removed from V and 0 bases from J, the gap between germline ends came to 13 bases. The CDR3 bases that were read are TGCAGTGCTAGGTACTTCTGGTCTAGCACAGATACG. Translating gives CSARYFWSSTDT. Given in full, the CDR3 is CSARYFWSSTDTQYF.

To note about this clone: The read terminates 3 residues before the CDR3 end, so the remaining end is supplied by the germline J gene. The rearrangement joins TRBV7-6 to TRBJ2-3; maybe TRBD1 (6 bases). The CDR3 runs 16 residues. Germline V gives CDR1 SGHVS, CDR2 FNYEAQ. The germline V and J ends were trimmed by 2 bases and 3 bases, with 15 bases remaining between them. The CDR3 sequence: CASSLTWGQGTDTQYF. The sequenced CDR3 bases are TGTGCCAGCAGCTTAACTTGGGGCCAGGGGACAGATACG. The complete variable domain, with remaining parts taken from reference TRBV7-6 and TRBJ2-3, reads GAGVSQSPRYKVTKRGQDVALRCDPISGHVSLYWYRQALGQGPEFLTYFNYEAQQDKSGLPNDRFSAERPEGSISTLTIQRTEQRDSAMYRCASSLTWGQGTDTQYFGPGTRLTVL.

At least ten counts were recorded for this clone. The read is 3 residues too short to cover the CDR3 end, so that end is filled in from the germline J gene. The V gene is TRBV7-3, the J gene TRBJ1-2; D is unresolved. In germline, CDR1 is SGHTA, CDR2 FQGTGA. This CDR3 comprises 13 residues. This chain's CDR3 is CASSLPGGRGYTF. The part of the CDR3 DNA that was read is TGTGCCAGCAGCTTACCCGGCGGCAGAGGC.

This clone was detected many times. The CDR3 sequence: CASSLPRGDNSLLTF. The sequenced CDR3 bases are TGTGCCAGCAGCTTGCCGAGGGGAGATAATTCACTC. The chain couples TRBV7-2 to TRBJ2-6; D may match TRBD1 or TRBD2 (5 bases each). The read halts 3 residues ahead of the CDR3 end, with the missing end drawn from the germline J gene. This CDR3 is 15 amino acids long. The germline CDR1 and CDR2 sequences are SGHTA and FQGNSA. Complete variable domain (other parts from reference TRBV7-2 and TRBJ2-6): GAGVSQSPSNKVTEKGKDVELRCDPISGHTALYWYRQSLGQGLEFLIYFQGNSAPDKSGLPSDRFSAERTGGSVSTLTIQRTQQEDSAVYLCASSLPRGDNSLLTFGAGSRLTVL.

Worth noting for this clone: Read sequence stops 3 residues before the CDR3 end, and the germline J gene provides the missing end. This chain links TRBV2 with TRBJ2-2; perhaps TRBD1 as D (7 bases). CDR1 is SNHLY and CDR2 is FYNNEI in the germline V gene. V was trimmed by 4 bases and J by 1 base, leaving 19 bases between them. The CDR3 sequence is 18 residues long. CDR3 sequence: CASSGWPRGAGNTGELFF. The covered CDR3 bases are TGTGCCAGCAGTGGTTGGCCCAGGGGGGCAGGGAACACCGGGGAG.

Note on this clone: The CDR3 is cut off 3 residues early in the read; its end comes from the germline J gene. The chain couples TRBV13 to TRBJ1-2; D is ambiguous. Germline-derived CDR1 and CDR2 are PRHDT and FYEKMQ (reference sequence). V lost 5 bases and J lost 1, with 11 bases in between. CDR3 length equals 14 residues. Incomplete CDR3 DNA: TGTGCCAGCAGCCCCCGCGGGGATAACTATGGC. Translated, it gives CASSPRGDNYG. From start to end, the CDR3 is CASSPRGDNYGYTF.

At least ten counts were recorded for this clone. The CDR3 DNA, read in part, is TGTGCCAGCAGTTCGGGACTAGCGGGAGTTCCAGATACG. As protein: CASSSGLAGVPDT. From start to end, the CDR3 is CASSSGLAGVPDTQYF. The chain links TRBV28 to TRBJ2-3; 14 bases line up with TRBD2. The read gets to within 3 residues of the CDR3 end, and the germline J gene fills in the rest. The ends lost 4 bases at V and 4 bases at J; junction bases unmatched: 4. The CDR3 has 16 residues. The V gene's germline CDR1 is MDHEN and CDR2 SYDVKM.

This clone appeared many times. The read terminates 3 residues ahead of where the CDR3 ends, so the germline J gene completes it. The V call is TRBV7-6, the J call TRBJ2-2, with 8 bases fitting TRBD2. V trimming: 1 base; J trimming: 4 bases; junction bases outside the gene matches: 2. From germline, CDR1 is SGHVS and CDR2 FNYEAQ. The CDR3 is 15 residues long. CDR3 loop: CASSLEGLVTGELFF. CDR3 DNA (partial): TGTGCCAGCAGCTTAGAGGGACTAGTCACCGGGGAG.

This clone was counted many times. The CDR3 is cut off 3 residues early in the read; its end comes from the germline J gene. The chain employs TRBV30 and TRBJ1-1; D is unresolved. The length of the CDR3 is 14 residues. The germline V gene has CDR1 GTSNPN and CDR2 SVGIG (reference sequence). Trimming removed 4 bases at V and 1 base at J, with 13 bases between. CDR3 DNA, as far as it was read: TGTGCCTGGACGTACGCGTATAAGAACACTGAA. Translated, it gives CAWTYAYKNTE. The whole CDR3 region reads CAWTYAYKNTEAFF.

About this clone itself: With the read ending 3 residues before the CDR3 end, the germline J gene is used to fill in that end. V usage is TRBV7-7 and J usage is TRBJ2-5; D is perhaps TRBD1 (5 bases). This CDR3 comprises 14 residues. The V end was cut by 1 base, the J end by 5 bases, with 11 bases between. The germline V gene encodes CDR1 SSHAT and CDR2 FNYEAQ (reference sequence). The DNA read from the CDR3 is TGTGCCAGCAGCTTAGGGGCCAGGGCGGAGACC. Encoded protein: CASSLGARAET. The full CDR3 protein reads CASSLGARAETQYF.

This clone came up a few times. The CDR3 extends 3 residues past the end of the read, so its final part is completed from the germline J gene. J is TRBJ2-1 and V is TRBV11-2; 8 positions agree with TRBD1. With 5 bases clipped from V and 3 bases from J, the junction kept 6 bases outside the gene matches. The CDR3 covers 15 residues. Germline CDR1 reads SGHAT; CDR2 reads FQNNGV. CDR3 bases read: TGTGCCAGCAGCCCGGGACAGGTGGGCTACAATGAG. It yields the protein CASSPGQVGYNE. The full CDR3 protein reads CASSPGQVGYNEQFF.

There are a few counts of this clone. The sequenced fragment ends 3 residues before the CDR3 boundary, so the rest is inferred from the germline J gene. The chain employs TRBV30 and TRBJ1-2, with D tentatively TRBD1 (5 bases). Trimming took 8 bases from V and 3 from J, leaving 19 bases between them. This CDR3 region has 14 residues. Germline loops: CDR1 GTSNPN, CDR2 SVGIG (reference sequence). Partial CDR3 DNA: TGTGCCCTAAGCGCGGGGGGGTGGGACTATGGC. This gives the protein CALSAGGWDYG. The CDR3 reads in full as CALSAGGWDYGYTF. The full variable domain, rest sourced from reference TRBV30 and TRBJ1-2, is SQTIHQWPATLVQPVGSPLSLECTVEGTSNPNLYWYRQAAGRGLQLLFYSVGIGQISSEVPQNLSASRPQDRQFILSSKKLLLSDSGFYLCALSAGGWDYGYTFGSGTRLTVV.

This clone has a handful of counts. The read ends 3 residues early relative to the CDR3; the germline J gene fills the gap. V usage is TRBV7-9 and J usage is TRBJ1-4; 10 positions match TRBD1. Germline CDR1 is SEHNR and CDR2 is FQNEAQ (reference sequence). The CDR3 extends over 14 amino acids. V dropped 7 bases and J dropped 8; count of bases not matched to a gene: 7. The sequenced part of the CDR3 DNA is TGTGCCAGCACCAGGACAGGGGGTAAGGAAAAA. It translates to CASTRTGGKEK. The entire CDR3 protein reads CASTRTGGKEKLFF.

This clone was seen repeatedly, ten times or more. The CDR3 is cut off 3 residues early in the read; its end comes from the germline J gene. This chain connects TRBV6-2 or TRBV6-3 to TRBJ1-1; unclear D gene. This CDR3 has 16 amino acids. Trimming took 6 bases from V and 0 from J, leaving 17 bases between them. The V gene's germline CDR1 is MNHEY and CDR2 SVGEGT. CDR3 loop: CASRPGGWVVNTEAFF. The CDR3 bases that were read are TGTGCCAGCAGACCAGGTGGCTGGGTCGTGAACACTGAA.

The table lists this clone with many counts. The CDR3 is cut off 3 residues early in the read; its end comes from the germline J gene. The chain employs TRBV7-2 and TRBJ2-5; 9 bases fit TRBD2. V gave up 5 bases and J gave up 4 bases; unmatched junction bases: 8. Germline V gene data show CDR1 as SGHTA and CDR2 as FQGNSA. This CDR3 region has 15 residues. The sequenced CDR3 bases are TGTGCCAGCAGCCGAGCGGGGGGCTTTGTAGAGACC. Translated: CASSRAGGFVET. The full CDR3 protein reads CASSRAGGFVETQYF. Together with reference TRBV7-2 and TRBJ2-5, the CDR3 gives the full variable domain: GAGVSQSPSNKVTEKGKDVELRCDPISGHTALYWYRQSLGQGLEFLIYFQGNSAPDKSGLPSDRFSAERTGGSVSTLTIQRTQQEDSAVYLCASSRAGGFVETQYFGPGTRLLVL.

Many counts were recorded for this clone. The CDR3 is cut off 3 residues early in the read; its end comes from the germline J gene. V is TRBV6-2 or TRBV6-3 and J is TRBJ1-6; TRBD1 matches at 9 bases. This CDR3 comprises 16 residues. Germline CDR1 is MNHEY and CDR2 is SVGEGT. The ends lost 0 bases at V and 7 bases at J; junction bases unmatched: 4. The CDR3: CASSYSGQGSNSPLHF. The sequenced CDR3 bases are TGTGCCAGCAGTTACTCGGGACAGGGAAGCAATTCACCC.